These 29 T cell receptor beta chains came from one sample sequenced in a study of type 1 and type 2 diabetes patients. The PCR template was genomic DNA. The TCR beta CDR3 region was amplified using 30 forward and 13 reverse primers. MiXCR, applied by TCRdb to the multiplex PCR reads, yields one record per CDR3 protein. The table shows 250,000 or so distinct CDR3 sequences, with roughly 44% occurring only once. Sequencing was done on a sample of peripheral blood mononuclear cells (PBMCs). The receptors here all came from a man aged 18 to 35 with type 2 diabetes.

In nucleotides, the CDR3 is TGCAGTGCTAGAGATCAGAGGGGGAACGAAAAACTGTTTTTT. Its protein product is CSARDQRGNEKLFF. The rearrangement joins TRBV20-1 to TRBJ1-4, with a tentative D call TRBD1 (6 bases). Deletions cut 0 bases from V and 8 bases from J, with 13 bases between. The CDR3 sequence is 14 residues long. Germline-derived CDR1 and CDR2 are DFQATT and SNEGSKA (reference sequence).

The gene calls are TRBV27 and TRBJ2-7; D is possibly TRBD2 (6 bases). Germline V gene sequence: CDR1 MNHEY, CDR2 SMNVEV (reference sequence). The CDR3 spans 14 residues. The V end lost 6 bases, the J end lost 0 bases, and 12 bases lay between the germline ends. CDR3 DNA sequence: TGTGCCAGCAGCCTAGCGAGGAGCTCCTACGAGCAGTACTTC. It encodes CASSLARSSYEQYF.

This clonotype has just a few counts. The chain couples TRBV19 to TRBJ2-1; 9 bases are shared with TRBD1. CDR3 size: 15 residues. Per germline, CDR1 LNHDA and CDR2 SQIVND (reference sequence). Trimming at V came to 3 bases and at J to 4 bases, leaving 4 bases not matched to a gene. The CDR3 coding sequence is TGTGCCAGTAGTATTGTCGGGACAGGGTACAATGAGCAGTTCTTC. This codes for CASSIVGTGYNEQFF.

This chain links TRBV7-8 with TRBJ1-1; D uncertain. The V end lost 5 bases, the J end lost 1 base, and 14 bases lay between the germline ends. The CDR3 runs 15 residues. CDR1 is SGHVS and CDR2 is FQNEAQ in the germline V gene. The DNA of the CDR3 is TGTGCCAGCAGCCAAGAGTTGTCGGGGAACACTGAAGCTTTCTTT. It encodes CASSQELSGNTEAFF.

The rearrangement uses TRBV12-3 or TRBV12-4 and TRBJ2-7, with 7 bases lining up with TRBD2. The CDR3 spans 14 residues. Losses at the gene ends were 6 bases for V and 4 bases for J; bases not matched to a gene: 9. CDR3 nucleotide sequence: TGTGCCAGCAGGAAGCGGGATGGGAATTACGAGCAGTACTTC. This encodes CASRKRDGNYEQYF.

The chain uses TRBV30 and TRBJ2-7, with 14 bases identical to TRBD2. The CDR3 runs 17 residues. Per the germline V gene, CDR1 is GTSNPN and CDR2 is SVGIG (reference sequence). V lost 3 bases to trimming and J lost 0 bases; unmatched junction nucleotides: 7. The CDR3 loop is CAWRARLAGGSSYEQYF. The CDR3 DNA reads TGTGCCTGGAGGGCCAGACTAGCGGGAGGGTCCTCCTACGAGCAGTACTTC. The entire variable domain, with the rest obtained from reference TRBV30 and TRBJ2-7, is as follows: SQTIHQWPATLVQPVGSPLSLECTVEGTSNPNLYWYRQAAGRGLQLLFYSVGIGQISSEVPQNLSASRPQDRQFILSSKKLLLSDSGFYLCAWRARLAGGSSYEQYFGPGTRLTVT.

Worth noting for this clonotype: At one end the junction does not follow the germline gene, possibly because of a read error. The chain's CDR3 is CTSSLAHRGSEKLFF. CDR3 nucleotide sequence: TGTACCAGCAGCTTAGCGCATAGGGGTAGTGAAAAACTGTTTTTT. The chain joins TRBV4-2 to TRBJ1-4; tentative D call: TRBD1 (5 bases). The CDR3 totals 15 residues. The germline CDR1 and CDR2 sequences are LGHNA and YNFKEQ.

There are a few counts of this clonotype. The rearrangement links TRBV2 to TRBJ2-3; tentative D call: TRBD1 (5 bases). V was trimmed by 3 bases and J by 4 bases, leaving 14 bases between them. The germline gives CDR1 SNHLY, CDR2 FYNNEI. The CDR3 spans 15 residues. In DNA, the CDR3 is TGTGCCAGCAGTGAGGACGCGATAGGGGCAGATACGCAGTATTTT. Protein: CASSEDAIGADTQYF.

This clonotype has only a few counts. The chain uses TRBV20-1 and TRBJ2-1; 10 bases align to TRBD1. After removal of 4 bases from V and 5 bases from J, the junction contained 8 bases not matched to a gene. Germline V gene data show CDR1 as DFQATT and CDR2 as SNEGSKA (reference sequence). The CDR3 is made up of 15 amino acids. The CDR3 region is CSAIIRDRGNNEQFF. CDR3 nucleotide sequence: TGCAGTGCTATAATCCGGGACAGGGGAAACAATGAGCAGTTCTTC.

The chain carries TRBV7-2 and TRBJ1-4; 9 bases agree with TRBD1. Germline CDR1 reads SGHTA; CDR2 reads FQGNSA. V dropped 2 bases and J dropped 7; count of bases not matched to a gene: 11. The CDR3 has 17 amino acids. The CDR3 reads CASSLWVRGQGPEKLFF. The CDR3 DNA sequence: TGTGCCAGCAGCTTATGGGTGAGGGGACAGGGACCTGAAAAACTGTTTTTT.

Concerning this clonotype: One junction end disagrees with the germline gene, perhaps due to a read error. The V gene is TRBV7-2, the J gene TRBJ2-1, with D perhaps TRBD1 (6 bases). The germline V gene has CDR1 SGHTA and CDR2 FQGNSA. The CDR3 has 17 amino acids. The CDR3 bases are TGTGCCACCAGCTCCGTGATATCCGGACAGCCTCTACATGAGCAGTTCTTC. This encodes CATSSVISGQPLHEQFF.

The chain uses TRBV19 and TRBJ1-5; tentatively, D is TRBD1 (6 bases). In germline, CDR1 is LNHDA, CDR2 SQIVND (reference sequence). Trimming took 10 bases from V and 4 from J, leaving 20 bases between them. The CDR3 length is 15 residues. This CDR3 reads CATKITGKKNQPQHF. DNA for the CDR3: TGTGCCACAAAGATCACAGGGAAGAAGAATCAGCCCCAGCATTTT.

The gene calls are TRBV6-5 and TRBJ1-2; TRBD1 is a possible D gene (5 bases). V lost 2 bases and J 1 base, leaving 17 bases between the germline ends. CDR1 is MNHEY and CDR2 is SVGAGI in the germline V gene. The length of the CDR3 is 17 residues. The CDR3 sequence: CASSYGVGGPLNYGYTF. In DNA, the CDR3 is TGTGCCAGCAGTTACGGGGTGGGGGGTCCGCTTAACTATGGCTACACCTTC.

J is TRBJ2-5 and V is TRBV6-6, with D maybe TRBD1 (7 bases). Germline V gene lookup returns CDR1 MNHNY and CDR2 SVGAGI (reference sequence). CDR3 length equals 15 residues. With 0 bases removed from V and 3 bases from J, the gap between germline ends came to 11 bases. The CDR3 loop reads CASSYSEGAKETQYF. The CDR3 DNA is TGTGCCAGCAGTTACTCGGAGGGGGCGAAAGAGACCCAGTACTTC.

The gene calls are TRBV25-1 and TRBJ2-5; either TRBD1 or TRBD2 may supply D (5 bases each). The CDR3 runs to 14 residues. The germline V gene has CDR1 MGHDK and CDR2 SYGVNS. The V gene lost 3 bases and the J gene lost 0 bases, with 8 bases spanning the gap. CDR3 coding DNA: TGTGCCAGCAGTGACCCGGGACACCAAGAGACCCAGTACTTC. This codes for CASSDPGHQETQYF.

This clonotype has more than one count but fewer than ten. J is TRBJ2-7 and V is TRBV7-2; D call uncertain. Per the germline V gene, CDR1 is SGHTA and CDR2 is FQGNSA. The CDR3 totals 12 residues. V lost 4 bases and J 4 bases, leaving 8 bases between the germline ends. The CDR3 DNA is TGTGCCAGCAGCTCCTACGGTTACGAGCAGTACTTC. It is translated as CASSSYGYEQYF.

This sequence joins TRBV7-3 and TRBJ2-5; 13 nucleotides match TRBD2. J was trimmed by 2 bases and V by 7 bases; bases with no gene match: 10. From germline, CDR1 is SGHTA and CDR2 FQGTGA. The CDR3 runs to 17 residues. CDR3 nucleotides: TGTGCCAGCACTCGACGACTAGCGGGAGGAGGGCAAGAGACCCAGTACTTC. It yields the protein CASTRRLAGGGQETQYF.

In its sample, this clonotype was seen once. This chain links TRBV30 with TRBJ1-5; TRBD1 is a possible D gene (6 bases). V dropped 0 bases and J dropped 1 base, with 10 bases sitting between them. Germline values: CDR1 GTSNPN, CDR2 SVGIG (reference sequence). The CDR3 runs to 15 residues. CDR3 sequence: CAWSVGGRSNQPQHF. The CDR3 DNA is TGTGCCTGGAGTGTCGGGGGCCGCAGCAATCAGCCCCAGCATTTT.

V is TRBV19 and J is TRBJ2-6, with 7 bases identical to TRBD1. CDR3 length: 19 amino acids. Germline V gene lookup returns CDR1 LNHDA and CDR2 SQIVND (reference sequence). Germline trimming cut 8 bases from V and 0 bases from J; bases unmatched to any gene: 16. The CDR3 sequence is CASRSLRDRVSSGANVLTF. Here the CDR3 DNA reads TGTGCCAGTCGCAGCCTCCGGGACAGAGTAAGCTCTGGGGCCAACGTCCTGACTTTC.

The genes are TRBV20-1 and TRBJ1-6; no definite D call. The V gene's germline CDR1 is DFQATT and CDR2 SNEGSKA (reference sequence). V shed 0 bases and J shed 7 bases, with 13 bases lying between them. The CDR3 loop spans 15 amino acids. The CDR3 sequence: CSARDLVEGNSPLHF. In DNA, the CDR3 is TGCAGTGCTAGAGATTTGGTAGAGGGAAATTCACCCCTCCACTTT.

Details on this clonotype: A single base separates this from a much larger clone, so it may be a read error. The V call is TRBV30, the J call TRBJ2-1; 10 bases line up with TRBD1. Looked up from germline, CDR1 is GTSNPN and CDR2 is SVGIG (reference sequence). The CDR3 spans 13 residues. Written as DNA, the CDR3 is TGTGCCAGGAGGGGACAGGGGTACAATGAGCAGTTCTTC. Its protein is CARRGQGYNEQFF.

The sample holds one count of this clonotype. The chain joins TRBV7-2 to TRBJ1-1; TRBD1 matches at 7 bases. Looked up from germline, CDR1 is SGHTA and CDR2 is FQGNSA. The J segment lost 7 bases and the V segment lost 5 bases, leaving 7 bases of the junction unmatched. This CDR3 is built from 13 residues. The CDR3 nucleotides read TGTGCCAGCAGCACCCCGACAGGGATTGAAGCTTTCTTT. Encoded protein: CASSTPTGIEAFF.

This chain connects TRBV4-2 to TRBJ1-2, with 9 bases matching TRBD1. The V segment lost 0 bases and the J segment 7 bases; nucleotides outside the gene matches: 6. The CDR3 totals 15 residues. Per the germline V gene, CDR1 is LGHNA and CDR2 is YNFKEQ. The CDR3 spells CASSQDLLQGAGYTF. CDR3 nucleotide sequence: TGTGCCAGCAGCCAAGATCTACTACAGGGGGCTGGCTACACCTTC.

This clonotype was observed once. CDR3 region: CASRAGGRNTGELFF. CDR3 sequence (DNA): TGTGCCAGCAGGGCGGGGGGACGAAACACCGGGGAGCTGTTTTTT. The chain links TRBV28 to TRBJ2-2, with 8 bases fitting TRBD2. V was clipped by 6 bases and J by 2 bases; unmatched bases: 5. The CDR3 sequence is 15 residues long. Germline V CDR1 and CDR2: MDHEN, SYDVKM. The whole variable domain, remainder taken from reference TRBV28 and TRBJ2-2, is DVKVTQSSRYLVKRTGEKVFLECVQDMDHENMFWYRQDPGLGLRLIYFSYDVKMKEKGDIPEGYSVSREKKERFSLILESASTNQTSMYLCASRAGGRNTGELFFGEGSRLTVL.

This clonotype occurred a few times. The CDR3 region is CATTGSKWVNTEAFF. CDR3 nucleotides: TGTGCCACCACAGGGTCAAAATGGGTCAACACTGAAGCTTTCTTT. This chain links TRBV19 with TRBJ1-1; TRBD1 might be the D (6 bases). The CDR3 covers 15 residues. In germline, CDR1 is LNHDA, CDR2 SQIVND (reference sequence). Trimming left V 10 bases short and J 2 bases short, with 20 bases between.

The rearrangement uses TRBV10-2 and TRBJ2-3, with no clear D. From germline, CDR1 is WSHSY and CDR2 SAAADI. The CDR3 has 13 residues. V lost 3 bases and J 14 bases, leaving 18 bases between the germline ends. The CDR3 DNA follows: TGCGCCAGCAGTGACCTAGAACGAGAGGTGTGGTATTTT. Its protein product is CASSDLEREVWYF.

The table lists this clonotype with a count of one. The chain uses TRBV30 and TRBJ1-1; D is possibly TRBD1 (5 bases). The CDR3 spans 13 residues. V lost 2 bases to trimming and J lost 5 bases, with 12 bases between them. Germline V gene sequence: CDR1 GTSNPN, CDR2 SVGIG (reference sequence). CDR3 sequence reads: CAWSTQGRTEAFF. CDR3 coding DNA: TGTGCCTGGAGTACCCAGGGTAGGACTGAAGCTTTCTTT.

Details on this clonotype: Likely a read error: the CDR3 ends without its conserved phenylalanine or tryptophan. The chain is built from TRBV30 and TRBJ2-3; TRBD2 agrees at 7 bases. Germline V lookup: CDR1 GTSNPN, CDR2 SVGIG (reference sequence). This CDR3 contains 13 residues. The V gene end was trimmed by 8 bases and the J gene end by 1 base; junction bases not matched to a gene: 6. CDR3 in amino acids: CAIVAGGTDTQYL. DNA for the CDR3: TGTGCCATAGTGGCGGGAGGCACAGATACGCAGTATCTT.

The chain links TRBV27 to TRBJ2-7; TRBD2 might be the D (6 bases). V lost 3 bases and J lost 7, with 16 bases in between. This CDR3 is built from 14 residues. The V gene's germline CDR1 is MNHEY and CDR2 SMNVEV (reference sequence). The CDR3 region is CASSLAGISGEQYF. The CDR3 DNA follows: TGTGCCAGCAGTTTGGCGGGAATCAGTGGTGAGCAGTACTTC.